This TCR beta chain appears in the sequencing data of a study of OX40 agonist ivuxolimab in advanced cancers. Turning to the study itself: Patients were infused with ivuxolimab every 2 weeks at 0.01 to 10 mg/kg. Study-level findings and limits: Part of the nonresponder group also had normalized T-cell clonal expansion that was low. Within 6 weeks, CD4+ and CD8+ blood T cells expanded clonally at 0.1 to 3.0 mg/kg. It was not determined which antigens were specifically recognized by the peripheral T cells that had undergone clonal expansion.

The repertoire was sequenced with immunoSEQ multiplex PCR; TCRdb's copy has only in-frame clones and lacks some. Seen here are about 64,000 clones, around 84% observed once, and the top ten hold about 2.2%. The CDR3 spans 13 residues. The germline CDR1 and CDR2 sequences are SEHNR and FQNEAQ (reference sequence). The V and J ends lost 9 bases and 3 bases respectively, with 14 bases between them. As regards this clone: Antigen specificity is unknown.

The V and J genes are TRBV7-9 and TRBJ1-1; TRBD1 is a possible D gene (5 bases). Specimen: CD4+ or CD8+ T cells sorted from blood, collected in a trial of the OX40 agonist ivuxolimab. The origin of this receptor is an adult with an advanced solid tumor such as melanoma, head and neck, liver or kidney cancer. CDR3 loop: CASWRDSYTEAFF. Written as DNA, the CDR3 is TGTGCCAGTTGGAGAGACAGTTACACTGAAGCTTTCTTT.